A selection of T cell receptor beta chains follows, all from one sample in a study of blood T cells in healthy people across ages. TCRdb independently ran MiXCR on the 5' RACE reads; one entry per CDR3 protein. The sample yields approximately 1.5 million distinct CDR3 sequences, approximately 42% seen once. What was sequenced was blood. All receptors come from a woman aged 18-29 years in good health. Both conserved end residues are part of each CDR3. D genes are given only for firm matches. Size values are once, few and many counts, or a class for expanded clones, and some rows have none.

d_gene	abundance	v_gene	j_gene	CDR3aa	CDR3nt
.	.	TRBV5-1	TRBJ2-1	CASSLAGTTPSEQFF	TGCGCCAGCAGCTTGGCCGGGACCACGCCATCCGAGCAGTTCTTC
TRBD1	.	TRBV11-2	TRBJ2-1	CASDRVVGSYEQFF	TGTGCCAGTGACAGGGTTGTAGGTTCATATGAGCAGTTCTTC
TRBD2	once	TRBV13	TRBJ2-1	CASSSLGGGFNEQFF	TGTGCCAGCAGCTCCCTTGGGGGGGGGTTCAATGAGCAGTTCTTC
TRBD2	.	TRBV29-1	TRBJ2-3	CSVNPSGGGAQYF	TGCAGCGTCAATCCCTCGGGGGGAGGTGCGCAGTATTTT
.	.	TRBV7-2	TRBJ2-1	CASSDGGLTYNEQFF	TGTGCCAGCAGTGACGGAGGGCTCACCTACAATGAGCAGTTCTTC
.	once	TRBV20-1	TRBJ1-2	CSAKVQADYGYTF	TGCAGTGCAAAGGTCCAGGCTGACTATGGCTACACCTTC
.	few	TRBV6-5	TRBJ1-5	CASSYSLGSDQPQHF	TGTGCCAGCAGTTACTCGTTAGGGTCGGATCAGCCCCAGCATTTT
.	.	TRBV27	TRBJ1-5	CASSLGAGGWQPQHF	TGTGCCAGCAGTTTGGGGGCGGGGGGGTGGCAGCCCCAGCATTTT
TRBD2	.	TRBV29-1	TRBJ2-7	CSVSGTTNYEQYF	TGCAGCGTCTCCGGGACTACCAACTACGAGCAGTACTTC
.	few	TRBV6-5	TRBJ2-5	CASSQDGPPQETQYF	TGTGCCAGCAGTCAAGACGGGCCACCCCAAGAGACCCAGTACTTC
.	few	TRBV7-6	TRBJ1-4	CASSLAGMEEKLFF	TGTGCCAGCAGCTTAGCAGGGATGGAGGAAAAACTGTTTTTT
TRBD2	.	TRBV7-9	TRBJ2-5	CASSLVSGGPIETQYF	TGTGCCAGCAGCTTAGTGTCGGGAGGGCCAATAGAGACCCAGTACTTC
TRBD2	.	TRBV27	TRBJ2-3	CASGPHVTSGVGDTQYF	TGTGCCAGCGGTCCCCACGTCACTAGCGGGGTAGGAGATACGCAGTATTTT
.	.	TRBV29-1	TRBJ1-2	CSVPQPTGYTF	TGCAGCGTTCCGCAGCCGACTGGCTACACCTTC
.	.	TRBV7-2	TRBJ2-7	CASTKNRERYEQYF	TGTGCCAGCACCAAGAACAGGGAACGCTACGAGCAGTACTTC
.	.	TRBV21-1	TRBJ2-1	CASSASGGPNYYYNEQFF	TGTGCCAGCAGCGCTAGCGGGGGGCCGAACTACTACTACAATGAGCAGTTCTTC
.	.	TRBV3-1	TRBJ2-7	CASSQGRIGLTSYEQYF	TGTGCCAGCAGCCAAGGTAGAATTGGACTAACCTCTTACGAGCAGTACTTC
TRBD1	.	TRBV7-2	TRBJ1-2	CASSSAGSRGQTNYGYTF	TGTGCCAGCAGCTCCGCTGGCTCCCGGGGACAGACTAACTATGGCTACACCTTC
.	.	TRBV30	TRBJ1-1	CAWMDVYTEAFF	TGTGCCTGGATGGATGTTTACACTGAAGCTTTCTTT
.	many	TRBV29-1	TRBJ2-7	CSVAGGDSYEQYF	TGCAGCGTTGCCGGGGGCGATTCCTACGAGCAGTACTTC
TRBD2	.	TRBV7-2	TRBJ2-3	CASSLTRLAGRTDTQYF	TGTGCCAGCAGCTTAACCCGACTAGCGGGTCGCACAGATACGCAGTATTTT
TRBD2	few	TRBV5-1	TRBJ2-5	CASSLGTSGIQETQYF	TGCGCCAGCAGCTTGGGGACTAGCGGCATCCAAGAGACCCAGTACTTC
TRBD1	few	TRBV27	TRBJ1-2	CASSIRDSNYGYTF	TGTGCCAGCAGTATCCGGGACAGCAACTATGGCTACACCTTC
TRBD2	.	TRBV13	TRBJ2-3	CASSSIAGGFSTQYF	TGTGCCAGCAGCTCCATAGCGGGCGGGTTTAGTACGCAGTATTTT
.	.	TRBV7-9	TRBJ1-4	CASSFRVNEKLFF	TGTGCCAGCAGCTTTCGGGTTAATGAAAAACTGTTTTTT
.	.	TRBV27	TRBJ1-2	CASSLWGSGYGYTF	TGTGCCAGCAGTCTTTGGGGGAGCGGCTATGGCTACACCTTC
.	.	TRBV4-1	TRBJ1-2	CASSPGRGERYGYTF	TGCGCCAGCAGCCCGGGCCGGGGGGAGCGTTATGGCTACACCTTC
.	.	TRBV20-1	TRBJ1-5	CSASPRPGNQPQHF	TGCAGTGCCAGCCCCCGACCGGGCAATCAGCCCCAGCATTTT
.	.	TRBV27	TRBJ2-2	CASRIQGVGELFF	TGTGCCAGCAGGATACAGGGCGTCGGGGAGCTGTTTTTT
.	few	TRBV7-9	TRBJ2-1	CASSFSQSAQETQFF	TGTGCCAGCAGCTTCTCTCAGTCCGCTCAAGAGACCCAGTTCTTC
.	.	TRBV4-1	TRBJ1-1	CASSLSGGAMAEAFF	TGCGCCAGCAGCCTCTCTGGGGGGGCTATGGCGGAAGCTTTCTTT
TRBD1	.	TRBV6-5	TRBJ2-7	CASSYTNRGAYEQYF	TGTGCCAGCAGTTACACCAACAGGGGGGCCTACGAGCAGTACTTC
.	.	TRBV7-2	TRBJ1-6	CATGKGRSNNSPLHF	TGTGCCACCGGAAAGGGCAGGAGCAATAATTCACCCCTCCACTTT
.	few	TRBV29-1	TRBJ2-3	CSVERNTDTQYF	TGCAGCGTTGAACGCAACACAGATACGCAGTATTTT
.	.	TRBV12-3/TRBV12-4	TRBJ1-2	CASSPLEAVCGYTF	TGTGCCAGCAGTCCCTTAGAAGCAGTCTGTGGCTACACCTTC
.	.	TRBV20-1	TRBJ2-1	CSASFENEQFF	TGCAGTGCTAGTTTTGAAAATGAGCAGTTCTTC
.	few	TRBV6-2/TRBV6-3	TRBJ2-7	CASSYPSGNGAYEQYF	TGTGCCAGCAGTTACCCTTCAGGTAACGGGGCCTACGAGCAGTACTTC
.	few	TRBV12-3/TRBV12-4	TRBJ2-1	CASTLVRAGEQFF	TGTGCCAGCACCCTTGTTCGGGCCGGTGAGCAGTTCTTC
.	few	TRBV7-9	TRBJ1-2	CAISLGEANYGYTF	TGTGCCATCAGCTTGGGGGAAGCTAACTATGGCTACACCTTC
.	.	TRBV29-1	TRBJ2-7	CSALAETGTYEQYF	TGCAGCGCCCTAGCGGAGACAGGGACGTACGAGCAGTACTTC
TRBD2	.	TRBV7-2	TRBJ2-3	CASSLGPSGRSDTRYF	TGTGCCAGCAGCTTAGGGCCTAGCGGGAGATCGGATACGCGGTATTTT
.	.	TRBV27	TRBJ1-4	CASSLRGRVTNEKLFF	TGTGCCAGCAGTTTACGAGGGCGCGTCACTAATGAAAAACTGTTTTTT
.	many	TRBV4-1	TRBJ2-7	CASSQTPGHIAYEQYF	TGCGCCAGCAGCCAAACGCCGGGACACATAGCCTACGAGCAGTACTTC
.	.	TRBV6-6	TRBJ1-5	CASSYDGRNQPQHF	TGTGCCAGCAGTTACGACGGCCGAAACCAGCCCCAGCATTTT
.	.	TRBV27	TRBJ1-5	CASRFGVSNQPQHF	TGTGCCAGCAGGTTCGGAGTTAGCAATCAGCCCCAGCATTTT
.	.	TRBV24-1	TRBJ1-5	CATSDTNREGQPQHF	TGTGCCACCAGTGATACCAACAGGGAAGGACAGCCCCAGCATTTT
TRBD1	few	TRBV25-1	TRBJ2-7	CASSAGTGVSEQYF	TGTGCCAGCAGTGCCGGGACAGGGGTCTCCGAGCAGTACTTC